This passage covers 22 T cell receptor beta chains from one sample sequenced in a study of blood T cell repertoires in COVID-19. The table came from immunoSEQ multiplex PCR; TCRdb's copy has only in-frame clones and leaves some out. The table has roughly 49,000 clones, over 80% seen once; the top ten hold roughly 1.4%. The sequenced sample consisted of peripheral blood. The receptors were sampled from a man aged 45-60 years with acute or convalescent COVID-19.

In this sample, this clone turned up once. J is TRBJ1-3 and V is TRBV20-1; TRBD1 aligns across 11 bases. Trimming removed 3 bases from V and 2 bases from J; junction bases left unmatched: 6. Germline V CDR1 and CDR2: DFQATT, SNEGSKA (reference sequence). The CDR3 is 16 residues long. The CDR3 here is CSASHTDRGPGNTIYF. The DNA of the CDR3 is TGCAGTGCTAGTCATACGGACAGGGGGCCTGGAAACACCATATATTTT.

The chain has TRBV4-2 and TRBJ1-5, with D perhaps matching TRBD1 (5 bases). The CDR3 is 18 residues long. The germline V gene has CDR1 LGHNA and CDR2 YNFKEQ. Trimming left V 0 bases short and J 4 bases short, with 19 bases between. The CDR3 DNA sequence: TGTGCCAGCAGCCAAGATGGTCGGGTAATGGGGCAAAATCAGCCCCAGCATTTT. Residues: CASSQDGRVMGQNQPQHF.

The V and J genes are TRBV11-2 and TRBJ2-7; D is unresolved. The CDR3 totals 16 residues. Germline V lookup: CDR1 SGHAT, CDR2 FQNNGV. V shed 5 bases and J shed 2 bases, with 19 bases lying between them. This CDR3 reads CASSPFLGGATYEQYF. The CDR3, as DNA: TGTGCCAGCAGCCCCTTCCTCGGTGGAGCGACCTACGAGCAGTACTTC. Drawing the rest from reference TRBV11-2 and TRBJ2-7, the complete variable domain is EAGVAQSPRYKIIEKRQSVAFWCNPISGHATLYWYQQILGQGPKLLIQFQNNGVVDDSQLPKDRFSAERLKGVDSTLKIQPAKLEDSAVYLCASSPFLGGATYEQYFGPGTRLTVT.

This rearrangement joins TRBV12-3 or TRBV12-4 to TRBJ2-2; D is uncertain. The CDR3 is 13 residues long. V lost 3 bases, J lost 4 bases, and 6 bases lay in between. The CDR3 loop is CASSLVGTGELFF. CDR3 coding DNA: TGTGCCAGCAGTTTGGTCGGCACCGGGGAGCTGTTTTTT.

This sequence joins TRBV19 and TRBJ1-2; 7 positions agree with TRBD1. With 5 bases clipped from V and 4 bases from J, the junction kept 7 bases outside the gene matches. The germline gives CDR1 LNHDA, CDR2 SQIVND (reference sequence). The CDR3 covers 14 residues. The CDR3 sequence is CASSVRGQSYGYTF. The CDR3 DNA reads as TGTGCCAGTAGTGTAAGGGGACAGTCCTATGGCTACACCTTC.

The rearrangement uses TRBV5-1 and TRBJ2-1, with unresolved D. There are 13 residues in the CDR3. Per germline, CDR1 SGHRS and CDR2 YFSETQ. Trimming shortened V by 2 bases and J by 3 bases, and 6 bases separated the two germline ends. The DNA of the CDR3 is TGCGCCAGCAGCTTTTACAGCTACAATGAGCAGTTCTTC. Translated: CASSFYSYNEQFF. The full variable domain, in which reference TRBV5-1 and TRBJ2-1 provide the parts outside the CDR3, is KAGVTQTPRYLIKTRGQQVTLSCSPISGHRSVSWYQQTPGQGLQFLFEYFSETQRNKGNFPGRFSGRQFSNSRSEMNVSTLELGDSALYLCASSFYSYNEQFFGPGTRLTVL.

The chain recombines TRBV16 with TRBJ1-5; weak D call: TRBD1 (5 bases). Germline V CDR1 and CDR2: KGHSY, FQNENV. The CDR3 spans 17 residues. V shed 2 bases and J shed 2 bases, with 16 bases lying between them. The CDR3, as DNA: TGTGCCAGCAGCCAAACTGGATCAGGGCTTGGCAATCAGCCCCAGCATTTT. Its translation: CASSQTGSGLGNQPQHF.

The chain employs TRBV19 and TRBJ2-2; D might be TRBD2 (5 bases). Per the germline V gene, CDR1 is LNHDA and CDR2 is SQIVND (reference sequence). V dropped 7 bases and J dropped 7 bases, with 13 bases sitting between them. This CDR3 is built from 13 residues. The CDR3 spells CASTPTGGGELFF. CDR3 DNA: TGTGCCAGTACCCCGACCGGAGGCGGGGAGCTGTTTTTT.

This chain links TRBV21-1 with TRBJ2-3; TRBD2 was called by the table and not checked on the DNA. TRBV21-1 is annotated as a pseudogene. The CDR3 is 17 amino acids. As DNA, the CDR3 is TGTGCCAGCAGCAAAGTGGTCAGGCGGGGGGGTACAGATACGCAGTATTTT. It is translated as CASSKVVRRGGTDTQYF.

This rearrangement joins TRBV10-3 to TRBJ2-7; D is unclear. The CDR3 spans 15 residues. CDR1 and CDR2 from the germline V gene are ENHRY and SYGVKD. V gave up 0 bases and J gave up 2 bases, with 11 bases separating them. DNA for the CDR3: TGTGCCATCAGTGAGTCGTATATCGAGGCCTACGAGCAGTACTTC. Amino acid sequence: CAISESYIEAYEQYF.

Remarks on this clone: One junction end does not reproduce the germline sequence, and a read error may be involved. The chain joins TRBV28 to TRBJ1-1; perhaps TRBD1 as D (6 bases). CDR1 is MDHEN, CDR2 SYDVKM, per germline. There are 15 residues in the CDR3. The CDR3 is CASSLPSTGNAEAFF. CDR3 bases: TGTGCCAGCAGTTTACCCTCAACAGGGAACGCTGAAGCTTTCTTT.

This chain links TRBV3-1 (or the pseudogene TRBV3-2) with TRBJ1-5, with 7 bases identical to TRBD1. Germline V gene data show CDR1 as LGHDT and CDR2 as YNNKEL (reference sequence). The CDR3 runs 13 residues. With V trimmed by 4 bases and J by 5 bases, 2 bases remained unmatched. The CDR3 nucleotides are TGTGCCAGCAGCCCCGACAGGGATCAGCCCCAGCATTTT. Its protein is CASSPDRDQPQHF.

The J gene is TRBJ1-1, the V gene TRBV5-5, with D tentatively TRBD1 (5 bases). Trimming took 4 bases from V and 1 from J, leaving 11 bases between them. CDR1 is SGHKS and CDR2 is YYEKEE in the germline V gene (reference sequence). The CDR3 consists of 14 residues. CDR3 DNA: TGTGCCAGCAGCCTAAGCGGGGGGAACACTGAAGCTTTCTTT. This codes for CASSLSGGNTEAFF.

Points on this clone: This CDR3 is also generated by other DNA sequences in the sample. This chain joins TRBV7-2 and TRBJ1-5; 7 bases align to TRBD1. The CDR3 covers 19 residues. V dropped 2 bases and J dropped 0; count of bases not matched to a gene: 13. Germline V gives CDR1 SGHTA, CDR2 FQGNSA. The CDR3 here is CASSLRPPQGQYSNQPQHF. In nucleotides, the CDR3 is TGTGCCAGCAGCTTACGCCCCCCCCAGGGACAGTATAGCAATCAGCCCCAGCATTTT.

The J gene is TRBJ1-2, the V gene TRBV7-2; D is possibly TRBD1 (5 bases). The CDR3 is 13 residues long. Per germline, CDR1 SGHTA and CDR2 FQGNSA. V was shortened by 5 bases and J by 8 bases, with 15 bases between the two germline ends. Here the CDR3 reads CASSLRRVEGYTF. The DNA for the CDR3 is TGTGCCAGCAGCCTACGCAGGGTAGAGGGCTACACCTTC.

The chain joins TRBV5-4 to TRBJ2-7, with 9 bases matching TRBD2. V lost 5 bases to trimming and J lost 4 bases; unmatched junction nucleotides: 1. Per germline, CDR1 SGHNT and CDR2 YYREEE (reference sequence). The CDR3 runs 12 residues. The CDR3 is CASRREGYEQYF. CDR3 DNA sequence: TGTGCCAGCAGGCGGGAGGGGTACGAGCAGTACTTC.

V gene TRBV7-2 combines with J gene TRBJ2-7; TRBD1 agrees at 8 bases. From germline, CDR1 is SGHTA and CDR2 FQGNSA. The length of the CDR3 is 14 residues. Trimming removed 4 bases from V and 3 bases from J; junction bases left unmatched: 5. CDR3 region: CASSSQGANYEQYF. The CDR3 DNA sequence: TGTGCCAGCAGCTCGCAGGGGGCGAACTACGAGCAGTACTTC.

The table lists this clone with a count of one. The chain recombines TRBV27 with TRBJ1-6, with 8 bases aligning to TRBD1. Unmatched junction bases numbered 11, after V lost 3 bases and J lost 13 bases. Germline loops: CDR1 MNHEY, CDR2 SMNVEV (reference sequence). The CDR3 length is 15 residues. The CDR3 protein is CASSFRTGWSWPLHF. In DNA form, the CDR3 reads TGTGCCAGCAGTTTTCGGACAGGGTGGTCGTGGCCCCTCCACTTT.

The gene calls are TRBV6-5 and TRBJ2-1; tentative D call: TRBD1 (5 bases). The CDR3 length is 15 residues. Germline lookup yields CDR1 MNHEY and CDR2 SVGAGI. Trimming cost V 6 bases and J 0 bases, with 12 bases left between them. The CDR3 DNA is TGTGCCAGCAGGCGAGACAGAAGCTCCTACAATGAGCAGTTCTTC. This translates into CASRRDRSSYNEQFF.

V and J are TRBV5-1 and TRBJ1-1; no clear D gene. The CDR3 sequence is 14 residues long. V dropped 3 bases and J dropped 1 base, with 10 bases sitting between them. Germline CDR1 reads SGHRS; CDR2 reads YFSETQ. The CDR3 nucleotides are TGCGCCAGCAGCTACCAGGATCAGAACACTGAAGCTTTCTTT. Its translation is CASSYQDQNTEAFF. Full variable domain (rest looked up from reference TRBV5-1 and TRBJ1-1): KAGVTQTPRYLIKTRGQQVTLSCSPISGHRSVSWYQQTPGQGLQFLFEYFSETQRNKGNFPGRFSGRQFSNSRSEMNVSTLELGDSALYLCASSYQDQNTEAFFGQGTRLTVV.

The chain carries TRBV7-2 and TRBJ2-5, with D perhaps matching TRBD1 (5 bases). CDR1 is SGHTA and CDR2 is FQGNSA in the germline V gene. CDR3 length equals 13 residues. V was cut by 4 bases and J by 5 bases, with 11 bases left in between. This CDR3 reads CASSSRGRETQYF. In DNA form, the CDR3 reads TGTGCCAGCAGCTCTAGGGGTAGGGAGACCCAGTACTTC.

The CDR3 loop reads CATSDLQGNEQFF. As DNA, the CDR3 is TGTGCCACCAGTGATTTACAGGGCAATGAGCAGTTCTTC. The rearrangement joins TRBV24-1 to TRBJ2-1; tentative D call: TRBD1 (6 bases). CDR1 and CDR2 (germline): KGHDR, SFDVKD. The CDR3 consists of 13 residues. The V end was cut by 1 base, the J end by 6 bases, with 6 bases between.